Following are 30 T cell receptor beta chains from one sample sequenced in a study of blood T cell repertoires in COVID-19. Only in-frame clones appear in the TCRdb table, and some are missing; sequencing was by immunoSEQ multiplex PCR. The sample records fewer than 600,000 clones, 89% being singletons. Source material: peripheral blood. The receptors derive from a man younger than 35 with COVID-19, enrolled during active disease.

V and J are TRBV7-9 and TRBJ1-1, with D perhaps TRBD1 (6 bases). In germline, CDR1 is SEHNR, CDR2 FQNEAQ (reference sequence). V was pared by 2 bases and J by 3 bases, with 10 bases between. CDR3 length: 14 amino acids. CDR3: CASSLQGSDTEAFF. The CDR3 bases are TGTGCCAGCAGCTTACAGGGGTCGGACACTGAAGCTTTCTTT. The full variable domain, rest sourced from reference TRBV7-9 and TRBJ1-1, is DTGVSQNPRHKITKRGQNVTFRCDPISEHNRLYWYRQTLGQGPEFLTYFQNEAQLEKSRLLSDRFSAERPKGSFSTLEIQRTEQGDSAMYLCASSLQGSDTEAFFGQGTRLTVV.

J is TRBJ1-5 and V is TRBV19; D is uncertain. The CDR3 is 14 amino acids. Trimming removed 5 bases at V and 5 bases at J, with 13 bases between. Germline CDR1 reads LNHDA; CDR2 reads SQIVND (reference sequence). The CDR3 bases are TGTGCCAGTAGTCTCAGGACGGGATATCAGCCCCAGCATTTT. Protein: CASSLRTGYQPQHF.

The J gene is TRBJ1-1, the V gene TRBV7-3; D remains unclear. Between the trimmed V and J ends, which lost 6 bases and 2 bases, there was a span of 13 bases. CDR1 is SGHTA, CDR2 FQGTGA, per germline. This CDR3 region has 14 residues. The CDR3 coding sequence is TGTGCCAGCAGGAGGTCTCCGGAAAACACTGAAGCTTTCTTT. Translation gives CASRRSPENTEAFF.

The chain links TRBV6-2 or TRBV6-3 to TRBJ2-2, with unresolved D. CDR3 size: 12 residues. CDR1 and CDR2 from the germline V gene are MNHEY and SVGEGT. V lost 4 bases, J lost 9 bases, and 9 bases lay in between. The CDR3 region is CASSFRARELFF. In DNA, the CDR3 is TGTGCCAGCAGTTTTCGAGCCCGGGAGCTGTTTTTT.

In its sample, this clone was seen once. This chain connects TRBV5-1 to TRBJ2-7, with D possibly TRBD1 on 6 matching bases. The CDR3 consists of 18 residues. Germline lookup yields CDR1 SGHRS and CDR2 YFSETQ. The V end lost 5 bases, the J end lost 0 bases, and 24 bases lay between the germline ends. For the CDR3, the DNA is TGCGCCAGCAGTTCCGGGACACGTGGACCCTACGGCTCCTACGAGCAGTACTTC. Amino acid sequence: CASSSGTRGPYGSYEQYF.

The rearrangement joins TRBV7-9 to TRBJ2-3; the match to TRBD2 covers 11 bases. Germline loops: CDR1 SEHNR, CDR2 FQNEAQ (reference sequence). This CDR3 has 16 residues. V lost 8 bases to trimming and J lost 3 bases; unmatched junction nucleotides: 10. Here the CDR3 reads CASSFSGRAGTDTQYF. The CDR3 nucleotides are TGTGCCAGCTCCTTTAGCGGGAGGGCCGGGACAGATACGCAGTATTTT.

This sequence joins TRBV28 and TRBJ2-4; 9 positions agree with TRBD2. The CDR3 runs 14 residues. Germline loops: CDR1 MDHEN, CDR2 SYDVKM. The V and J ends lost 5 bases and 7 bases, in that order; junction bases with no gene match: 6. In DNA form, the CDR3 reads TGTGCCAGCAGTCTCCGGCTAGCGGGGAACATTCAGTACTTC. Residues: CASSLRLAGNIQYF.

The gene calls are TRBV6-4 and TRBJ2-4; tentative D call: TRBD2 (6 bases). V lost 7 bases, J lost 1 base, and 20 bases lay in between. CDR1 and CDR2 from the germline V gene are MRHNA and SNTAGT. The CDR3 covers 17 residues. The CDR3 sequence: CASTRGLTDLAKNIQYF. CDR3 DNA: TGTGCCAGCACTCGGGGACTGACTGACCTGGCCAAAAACATTCAGTACTTC.

The genes are TRBV19 and TRBJ1-2; no clear D gene. Per the germline V gene, CDR1 is LNHDA and CDR2 is SQIVND (reference sequence). The V and J ends lost 0 bases and 4 bases respectively, with 9 bases between them. The CDR3 has 14 residues. CDR3 protein: CASSIEARGYGYTF. For the CDR3, the DNA is TGTGCCAGTAGTATAGAGGCTCGAGGCTATGGCTACACCTTC.

This clone was picked up a small number of times. The CDR3 DNA reads as TGTGCCAGTAGGTCCCTCGGGACCGGGGAGCTGTTTTTT. Encoded protein: CASRSLGTGELFF. The chain employs TRBV11-1 and TRBJ2-2; D is unresolved. The CDR3 has 13 residues. Germline CDR1 reads SGHAT; CDR2 reads FQDESV (reference sequence). V was trimmed by 9 bases and J by 5 bases, leaving 13 bases between them.

This chain connects TRBV5-1 to TRBJ2-1; 10 positions agree with TRBD2. The CDR3 sequence is 16 residues long. Germline-derived CDR1 and CDR2 are SGHRS and YFSETQ. The junction had 3 bases not matched to a gene; V was cut back by 0 bases and J by 3 bases. As DNA, the CDR3 is TGCGCCAGCAGCTTGGAGGGACTAGCGTACTACAATGAGCAGTTCTTC. Translating gives CASSLEGLAYYNEQFF.

Here the CDR3 DNA reads TGCGCCAGCAGTGAAATAAGGACTAGCGTACCCAATGAGCAGTTCTTC. This encodes CASSEIRTSVPNEQFF. V and J are TRBV10-1 and TRBJ2-1, with 9 bases that match TRBD2. Germline loops: CDR1 WNHNN, CDR2 SYGVQD (reference sequence). The CDR3 contains 16 residues. The trim removed 3 bases at V and 6 bases at J, leaving 9 bases unmatched.

This chain uses TRBV5-1 with TRBJ2-5, with 7 nucleotides matching TRBD1. CDR3 length: 14 residues. Germline lookup yields CDR1 SGHRS and CDR2 YFSETQ. The V gene end was trimmed by 4 bases and the J gene end by 4 bases; junction bases not matched to a gene: 7. CDR3 nucleotides: TGCGCCAGCAGCCCCTCAGGGGGAGTAGAGACCCAGTACTTC. Translated: CASSPSGGVETQYF.

The CDR3 nucleotides are TGTGCCTGGACCCCAGGGGCCACTGAAGCTTTCTTT. Amino acids: CAWTPGATEAFF. The chain joins TRBV30 to TRBJ1-1; a possible D gene is TRBD1 (6 bases). Germline V gives CDR1 GTSNPN, CDR2 SVGIG (reference sequence). Trimming shortened V by 4 bases and J by 4 bases, and 10 bases separated the two germline ends. CDR3 length: 12 amino acids.

The chain uses TRBV2 and TRBJ2-4, with 10 bases matching TRBD1. This CDR3 has 17 amino acids. Germline V gives CDR1 SNHLY, CDR2 FYNNEI. With V trimmed by 7 bases and J by 3 bases, 12 bases remained unmatched. CDR3 sequence reads: CASTFRQGAYDKNIQYF. CDR3 sequence (DNA): TGTGCCAGCACCTTCAGACAGGGGGCATATGACAAAAACATTCAGTACTTC.

This chain links TRBV11-3 with TRBJ2-5; TRBD2 matches 8 bases. CDR1 is SGHNT and CDR2 is YENEEA in the germline V gene. After removal of 5 bases from V and 5 bases from J, the junction contained 10 bases not matched to a gene. This CDR3 has 15 amino acids. The DNA for the CDR3 is TGTGCCAGCAGCACCGGGGGGGGGAGTTCGGAGACCCAGTACTTC. Its translation: CASSTGGGSSETQYF.

The V and J genes are TRBV7-8 and TRBJ2-6, with TRBD1 as a possible D gene (6 bases). The CDR3 has 17 amino acids. V lost 1 base, J lost 0 bases, and 10 bases lay in between. Germline V gene sequence: CDR1 SGHVS, CDR2 FQNEAQ. The CDR3 DNA sequence: TGTGCCAGCAGCTTAGTTCCAGGGGCCTCTGGGGCCAACGTCCTGACTTTC. Protein product: CASSLVPGASGANVLTF.

This chain uses TRBV10-1 with TRBJ2-1, with D maybe TRBD2 (5 bases). V lost 8 bases to trimming and J lost 1 base, with 12 bases between them. Germline V gives CDR1 WNHNN, CDR2 SYGVQD (reference sequence). This CDR3 has 14 amino acids. DNA of the CDR3: TGCGCCAGCTCGAGCAGGAGGTCCTACAATGAGCAGTTCTTC. The encoded protein is CASSSRRSYNEQFF.

CDR3 region: CASTAGGTTFYNEQFF. DNA for the CDR3: TGTGCCAGTACCGCGGGGGGGACAACTTTTTACAATGAGCAGTTCTTC. The chain joins TRBV19 to TRBJ2-1; 9 nucleotides align to TRBD2. J lost 4 bases, V lost 7 bases, and 11 bases had no gene match. Germline V lookup: CDR1 LNHDA, CDR2 SQIVND (reference sequence). The CDR3 covers 16 residues.

Written as DNA, the CDR3 is TGTGCCAGCAGCCCTAGTTGGGGAGGGGCCTACGAGCAGTACTTC. Its protein is CASSPSWGGAYEQYF. The V call is TRBV11-3, the J call TRBJ2-7, with 7 bases lining up with TRBD2. V dropped 5 bases and J dropped 2; count of bases not matched to a gene: 9. The CDR3 has 15 residues. Germline CDR1 SGHNT, CDR2 YENEEA.

This chain links TRBV6-5 with TRBJ1-1; D possibly corresponds to TRBD1 (5 bases). Germline V CDR1 and CDR2: MNHEY, SVGAGI. The V and J ends lost 6 bases and 5 bases respectively, with 16 bases between them. This CDR3 contains 14 residues. CDR3 sequence: CASRAGLQGTEAFF. The CDR3 DNA is TGTGCCAGCAGGGCCGGGCTTCAGGGAACTGAAGCTTTCTTT.

The chain links TRBV3-1 (or the pseudogene TRBV3-2) to TRBJ2-3; D possibly corresponds to TRBD1 (7 bases). The germline V and J ends were trimmed by 4 bases and 6 bases, with 20 bases remaining between them. In germline, CDR1 is LGHDT, CDR2 YNNKEL (reference sequence). The CDR3 loop spans 16 amino acids. CDR3 DNA: TGTGCCAGCAGCCCGGGGAATACAGGGGCGGGGGATACGCAGTATTTT. As protein: CASSPGNTGAGDTQYF.

The chain uses TRBV3-1 (or the pseudogene TRBV3-2) and TRBJ1-2, with 9 nucleotides matching TRBD1. V lost 3 bases to trimming and J lost 7 bases; unmatched junction nucleotides: 9. CDR3 length equals 15 residues. Germline assignment: CDR1 LGHDT and CDR2 YNNKEL (reference sequence). CDR3 amino acids: CASSHSLGTGSGYTF. The CDR3 DNA is TGTGCCAGCAGCCATAGTCTTGGGACAGGGTCTGGCTACACCTTC.

The rearrangement links TRBV5-6 to TRBJ2-1; the D is unclear. Germline CDR1 is SGHDT and CDR2 is YYEEEE. The CDR3 contains 12 residues. The V gene lost 5 bases and the J gene lost 5 bases, with 8 bases spanning the gap. The CDR3 here is CASRLADNEQFF. CDR3 DNA sequence: TGTGCCAGCAGATTAGCCGACAATGAGCAGTTCTTC.

The V gene is TRBV7-3, the J gene TRBJ2-1; 9 bases agree with TRBD2. The CDR3 length is 14 residues. Germline V gene data show CDR1 as SGHTA and CDR2 as FQGTGA. V was pared by 5 bases and J by 9 bases, with 8 bases of the junction left unmatched. The CDR3 spells CASSQGLAHGEQFF. CDR3 DNA: TGTGCCAGCAGCCAGGGACTAGCTCATGGTGAGCAGTTCTTC.

The rearrangement uses TRBV6-5 and TRBJ2-6; D is undetermined. Trimming pared 6 bases from V and 0 bases from J, leaving 9 bases between. The germline gives CDR1 MNHEY, CDR2 SVGAGI. This CDR3 contains 15 residues. CDR3 amino acids: CASRPSGSGANVLTF. CDR3 nucleotides: TGTGCCAGCAGACCCTCAGGCTCTGGGGCCAACGTCCTGACTTTC.

The chain joins TRBV3-1 (or the pseudogene TRBV3-2) to TRBJ2-3; 7 nucleotides align to TRBD1. Per the germline V gene, CDR1 is LGHDT and CDR2 is YNNKEL (reference sequence). V trimming: 1 base; J trimming: 7 bases; junction bases outside the gene matches: 5. This CDR3 region has 14 residues. The CDR3 DNA is TGTGCCAGCAGCCAAGCTGACAGGGTATATACGCAGTATTTT. This gives the protein CASSQADRVYTQYF.

V usage is TRBV30 and J usage is TRBJ2-5; D perhaps matches TRBD1 (5 bases). Germline V gene data show CDR1 as GTSNPN and CDR2 as SVGIG (reference sequence). V was trimmed by 2 bases and J by 2 bases, leaving 9 bases between them. This CDR3 is 13 amino acids long. The CDR3 nucleotides read TGTGCCTGGAGTTTGACAGCTCAAGAGACCCAGTACTTC. This gives the protein CAWSLTAQETQYF.

The V call is TRBV6-6, the J call TRBJ1-6; D is possibly TRBD1 (5 bases). This CDR3 region has 21 residues. In germline, CDR1 is MNHNY, CDR2 SVGAGI (reference sequence). V was trimmed by 5 bases and J by 7 bases, leaving 33 bases between them. Here the CDR3 reads CASSPTPRLGPGEGLNSPLHF. DNA for the CDR3: TGTGCCAGCAGTCCAACCCCCCGCCTGGGGCCTGGCGAGGGACTCAATTCACCCCTCCACTTT.

This clone showed up just once. The same CDR3 is also encoded by other DNA sequences in this sample. The CDR3 here is CASSSGGRTEAFF. The CDR3 bases are TGCGCCAGCAGCTCAGGGGGCAGGACTGAAGCTTTCTTT. The V call is TRBV5-1, the J call TRBJ1-1; TRBD1 matches 8 bases. Germline V gene sequence: CDR1 SGHRS, CDR2 YFSETQ. V was pared by 3 bases and J by 5 bases, with 3 bases of the junction left unmatched. This CDR3 is built from 13 residues.